Listed below are T cell receptor beta chains from one sample, sequenced in a study of breast tumors, draining lymph nodes, adjacent tissues. TCRdb analysed the multiplex PCR reads with MiXCR anew, one entry per CDR3 protein. The sample lists 150,000 to 200,000 distinct CDR3 sequences, 30% to 35% occurring once. The sequencing sample was made of axillary lymph node tissue. The receptors shown here come from a female donor with breast cancer. Some clones in this sample may be carry-over from other donors' samples. Both conserved end residues are part of each CDR3. The order of the fields is J gene, clone size, V gene, D gene, CDR3 protein, CDR3 DNA. D genes are given only for firm matches. Size is omitted from some rows. Given values are once, few, many or a class for expanded clones.

TRBJ2-5 | - | TRBV4-2 | TRBD1 | CASSLEGGRTQYF | TGTGCCAGCAGCCTAGAAGGGGGCAGGACCCAGTACTTC
TRBJ2-3 | many | TRBV9 | TRBD2 | CASSVAGQAGGPTDTQYF | TGTGCCAGCAGCGTAGCTGGGCAAGCGGGGGGGCCGACAGATACGCAGTATTTT
TRBJ2-7 | - | TRBV24-1 | TRBD1 | CATRTGGYEQYF | TGTGCCACTAGAACAGGGGGTTACGAGCAGTACTTC
TRBJ1-1 | - | TRBV29-1 | - | CTALNTEAFF | TGCACCGCCTTGAACACTGAAGCTTTCTTT
TRBJ1-2 | medium-sized | TRBV2 | TRBD1 | CASSEQGRGRGYTF | TGTGCCAGCAGTGAACAGGGCAGGGGGCGTGGCTACACCTTC
TRBJ2-3 | - | TRBV10-3 | - | CAIGMRGNKGADTQYF | TGTGCCATCGGGATGAGGGGGAACAAAGGGGCAGACACGCAGTATTTT
TRBJ2-6 | many | TRBV7-3 | - | CASSSAGNSGANVLTF | TGTGCCAGCAGCTCAGCGGGCAACTCTGGGGCCAACGTCCTGACTTTC
TRBJ1-4 | few | TRBV19 | - | CASSRVGGEKLFF | TGTGCCAGTAGTAGGGTGGGTGGTGAAAAACTGTTTTTT
TRBJ2-2 | - | TRBV11-2 | TRBD1 | CASSSDRGTTGELFF | TGTGCCAGCAGCTCGGACAGGGGAACCACCGGGGAGCTGTTTTTT
TRBJ1-4 | - | TRBV5-4 | - | CASSLGYSEKLFF | TGTGCCAGCAGCTTGGGGTACAGTGAAAAACTGTTTTTT
TRBJ1-6 | many | TRBV6-2/TRBV6-3 | - | CASNYGGPGPNNSPLHF | TGTGCCAGCAACTACGGGGGGCCAGGGCCAAATAATTCACCCCTCCACTTT
TRBJ2-2 | few | TRBV28 | TRBD1 | CASSKRPSKDREFQSGELFF | TGTGCCAGCAGTAAACGGCCCAGCAAGGACAGGGAGTTTCAGTCCGGGGAGCTGTTTTTT
TRBJ1-2 | many | TRBV2 | TRBD1 | CASSTLTGAEGYTF | TGTGCCAGCAGTACCCTCACAGGGGCGGAGGGCTACACCTTC
TRBJ2-1 | many | TRBV19 | - | CASSPFGASASNEQFF | TGTGCCAGTAGTCCGTTTGGGGCTAGCGCGAGCAATGAGCAGTTCTTC
TRBJ2-7 | many | TRBV20-1 | TRBD1 | CSARGQGFNYEQYF | TGCAGTGCCCGGGGACAGGGGTTCAACTACGAGCAGTACTTC
TRBJ2-7 | many | TRBV5-1 | - | CASSLDLSPNEQYF | TGCGCCAGCAGCTTGGACCTTAGTCCCAACGAGCAGTACTTC
TRBJ1-1 | - | TRBV10-3 | - | CAISESAGTNTEAFF | TGTGCCATCAGTGAGTCGGCAGGGACGAACACTGAAGCTTTCTTT
TRBJ2-1 | - | TRBV7-3 | - | CASSALGRGSYNEQFF | TGTGCCAGCAGCGCCCTAGGCCGGGGGTCCTACAATGAGCAGTTCTTC
TRBJ2-5 | - | TRBV20-1 | TRBD2 | CSAYMSRLAGPWETQYF | TGCAGTGCTTACATGAGTCGACTAGCAGGGCCTTGGGAGACCCAGTACTTC
TRBJ1-3 | many | TRBV11-2 | - | CASSLAQPGNTIYF | TGTGCCAGCAGCTTAGCCCAGCCCGGAAACACCATATATTTT
TRBJ2-1 | many | TRBV2 | TRBD1 | CASRRFGTGLSNEQFF | TGTGCCAGCAGGCGTTTCGGGACAGGGCTCTCCAATGAGCAGTTCTTC
TRBJ1-2 | many | TRBV20-1 | - | CSAKAYGCTF | TGCAGTGCTAAAGCCTATGGCTGCACCTTC
TRBJ1-2 | many | TRBV19 | - | CASSLSSTKNYTF | TGTGCCAGTAGTCTCTCGAGCACCAAAAACTACACCTTC
TRBJ1-6 | many | TRBV12-3/TRBV12-4 | - | CASSTSGTYKLHF | TGTGCCAGCAGTACCAGCGGGACTTACAAGCTCCACTTT
TRBJ2-5 | - | TRBV7-7 | TRBD2 | CVSSLRLGGGTQYF | TGTGTTAGCAGCTTAAGGCTGGGCGGGGGGACCCAGTACTTC
TRBJ2-7 | many | TRBV13 | TRBD1 | CASRARQGSDYEQYF | TGTGCCAGCAGGGCCAGACAGGGTAGCGACTACGAGCAGTACTTC
TRBJ2-3 | many | TRBV11-1 | TRBD2 | CASSFDGGGRTDTQYF | TGTGCCAGCAGCTTCGACGGCGGGGGGCGCACAGATACGCAGTATTTT
TRBJ2-1 | few | TRBV11-2 | - | CASSLGTYTEQFF | TGTGCCAGCAGCTTAGGGACCTACACTGAGCAGTTCTTC
TRBJ2-1 | - | TRBV3-1 | - | CASSPGEFNEQFF | TGTGCCAGCAGCCCAGGGGAATTCAATGAGCAGTTCTTC
TRBJ2-1 | many | TRBV7-2 | TRBD1 | CASSRRDRDYEQFF | TGTGCCAGCAGCAGACGGGACAGGGATTATGAGCAGTTCTTC
TRBJ1-3 | many | TRBV9 | TRBD1 | CASSVGPRNRGSGNTIYF | TGTGCCAGCAGCGTGGGCCCCCGTAACAGGGGCTCTGGAAACACCATATATTTT
TRBJ1-4 | many | TRBV6-1 | - | CASTKDPRGPATNEKLFF | TGTGCCAGCACTAAGGACCCCCGTGGTCCTGCAACTAATGAAAAACTGTTTTTT
TRBJ2-1 | many | TRBV7-9 | - | CASSLAMGGALHEQFF | TGTGCCAGCAGCTTAGCGATGGGTGGAGCCCTCCATGAGCAGTTCTTC
TRBJ2-5 | few | TRBV6-6 | - | CASRRRPQETQYF | TGTGCCAGCAGGCGACGCCCACAAGAGACCCAGTACTTC
TRBJ2-1 | many | TRBV19 | TRBD2 | CASSIVIQRGYNEQFF | TGTGCCAGTAGTATAGTTATCCAGCGGGGGTACAATGAGCAGTTCTTC
TRBJ2-7 | - | TRBV4-2 | - | CASSQETSQSGEQYF | TGTGCCAGCAGCCAAGAAACTAGCCAGTCCGGGGAGCAGTACTTC
TRBJ2-6 | many | TRBV7-3 | - | CASSPSPGGANVLTF | TGTGCCAGCAGCCCCTCACCCGGCGGGGCCAACGTCCTGACTTTC
TRBJ2-1 | few | TRBV6-4 | - | CASSHRAGASYNEQFF | TGTGCCAGCAGTCACCGGGCCGGGGCCTCCTACAATGAGCAGTTCTTC
TRBJ2-6 | many | TRBV6-5 | TRBD1 | CASRERQGISGANVLTF | TGTGCCAGCAGGGAGCGACAGGGCATCTCTGGGGCCAACGTCCTGACTTTC
TRBJ2-1 | many | TRBV4-2 | - | CASSQETGVRGLYQFF | TGTGCCAGCAGCCAAGAGACTGGGGTCAGAGGTTTATATCAGTTCTTC
TRBJ2-5 | many | TRBV9 | - | CASSVRIQETQYF | TGTGCCAGCAGCGTTAGGATTCAAGAGACCCAGTACTTC
TRBJ1-5 | - | TRBV15 | - | CATGRDASRGSNRPQHF | TGTGCCACCGGCAGAGATGCGTCCAGGGGTAGCAATCGGCCCCAGCATTTT
TRBJ2-5 | many | TRBV15 | TRBD2 | CATSRERTSGRQTQYF | TGTGCCACCAGCAGAGAGAGAACTAGCGGGAGACAGACCCAGTACTTC
TRBJ1-6 | - | TRBV14 | - | CASSTVAGESLLHF | TGTGCCAGCAGCACTGTAGCAGGGGAGTCACTCCTCCACTTT
TRBJ2-2 | many | TRBV12-3/TRBV12-4 | - | CASTPRVSTGELFF | TGTGCCAGCACCCCCCGGGTGAGCACCGGGGAGCTGTTTTTT
TRBJ2-2 | many | TRBV10-1 | - | CASSRHPGAGELFF | TGCGCCAGCAGCCGACACCCGGGGGCCGGGGAGCTGTTTTTT
TRBJ2-5 | many | TRBV5-6 | TRBD2 | CASSHTSGGALGETQYF | TGTGCCAGCAGCCATACTAGCGGGGGGGCATTAGGGGAGACCCAGTACTTC
TRBJ1-2 | many | TRBV2 | - | CASSENRNYGYTF | TGTGCCAGCAGTGAAAACAGAAACTATGGCTACACCTTC
TRBJ2-3 | many | TRBV7-2 | TRBD2 | CASSLTSGSVGDTQYF | TGTGCCAGCAGCTTAACTAGCGGGAGTGTGGGCGATACGCAGTATTTT
TRBJ2-7 | many | TRBV7-8 | TRBD2 | CASSLVAGGPNEQYF | TGTGCCAGCAGCTTAGTTGCGGGAGGGCCAAACGAGCAGTACTTC